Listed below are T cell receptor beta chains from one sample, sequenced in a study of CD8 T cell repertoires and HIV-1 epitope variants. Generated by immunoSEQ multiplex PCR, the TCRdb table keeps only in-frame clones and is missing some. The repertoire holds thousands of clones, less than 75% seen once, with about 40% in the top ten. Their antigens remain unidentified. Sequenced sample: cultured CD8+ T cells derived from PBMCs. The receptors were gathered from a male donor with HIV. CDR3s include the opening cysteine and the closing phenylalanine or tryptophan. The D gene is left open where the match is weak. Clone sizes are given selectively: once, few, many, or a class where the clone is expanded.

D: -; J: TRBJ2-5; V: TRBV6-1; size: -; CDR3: CASSERRGQETQYF; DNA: TGTGCCAGCAGTGAACGTCGGGGGCAAGAGACCCAGTACTTC
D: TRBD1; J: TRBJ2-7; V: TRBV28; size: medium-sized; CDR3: CASSLRTGADYEQYF; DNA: TGTGCCAGCAGTTTAAGGACAGGGGCGGACTACGAGCAGTACTTC
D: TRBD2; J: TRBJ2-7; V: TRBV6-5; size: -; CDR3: CASWEAGGAYEQYF; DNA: TGTGCCAGCTGGGAAGCGGGAGGGGCCTACGAGCAGTACTTC
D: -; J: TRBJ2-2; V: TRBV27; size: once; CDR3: CASSLSLGGGRQIAGELFF; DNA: TGTGCCAGCAGTTTATCTTTAGGAGGGGGGCGCCAGATCGCCGGGGAGCTGTTTTTT
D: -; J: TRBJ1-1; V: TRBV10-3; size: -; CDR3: CAISDAGPEAFF; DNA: TGTGCCATCAGTGATGCGGGGCCTGAAGCTTTCTTT
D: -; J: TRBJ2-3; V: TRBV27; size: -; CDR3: CASSLYEAADTQYF; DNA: TGTGCCAGCAGTCTGTATGAGGCCGCAGATACGCAGTATTTT
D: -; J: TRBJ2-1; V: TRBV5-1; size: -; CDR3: CASSLEPGPPKDEQFF; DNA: TGCGCCAGCAGCTTGGAACCGGGCCCCCCGAAGGATGAGCAGTTCTTC
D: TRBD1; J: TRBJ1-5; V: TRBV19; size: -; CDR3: CASSPDRGQPQHF; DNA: TGTGCCAGTAGTCCAGACAGGGGACAGCCCCAGCATTTT
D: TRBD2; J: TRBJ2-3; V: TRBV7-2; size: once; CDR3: CASSPPMRLAGGELNTQYF; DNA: TGTGCCAGCAGCCCCCCCATGAGACTAGCGGGGGGTGAGCTGAATACGCAGTATTTT
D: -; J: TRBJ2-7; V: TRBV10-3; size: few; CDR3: CAISGVGDTYEQYF; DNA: TGTGCCATCAGTGGGGTCGGGGACACCTACGAGCAGTACTTC
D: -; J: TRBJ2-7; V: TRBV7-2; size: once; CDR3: CASSLDLRAYEQYF; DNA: TGTGCCAGCAGCTTAGATCTAAGAGCCTACGAGCAGTACTTC
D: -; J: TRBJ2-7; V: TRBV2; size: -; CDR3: CASETGTYEQYF; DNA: TGTGCCAGCGAAACAGGGACCTACGAGCAGTACTTC
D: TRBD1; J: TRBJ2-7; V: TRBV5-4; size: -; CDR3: CASSPPGQGVIYEQYF; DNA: TGTGCCAGCAGTCCTCCGGGACAGGGGGTGATCTACGAGCAGTACTTC
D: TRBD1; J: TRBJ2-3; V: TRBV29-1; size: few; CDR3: CSVGGTGRTDTQYF; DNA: TGCAGCGTTGGTGGGACAGGGAGGACAGATACGCAGTATTTT
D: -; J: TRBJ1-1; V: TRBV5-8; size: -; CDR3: CASSIGGFGTEAFF; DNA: TGTGCCAGCAGCATCGGGGGGTTTGGGACTGAAGCTTTCTTT
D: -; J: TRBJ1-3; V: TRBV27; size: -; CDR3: CASSLSRSSGNTIYF; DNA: TGTGCCAGCAGTTTGTCACGGAGCTCTGGAAACACCATATATTTT
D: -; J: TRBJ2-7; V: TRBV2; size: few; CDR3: CASSRPNDHYEQYF; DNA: TGTGCCAGCAGCCGCCCAAACGATCACTACGAGCAGTACTTC